This entry describes one TCR beta chain. Using immunoSEQ multiplex PCR, the repertoire was profiled, and TCRdb retains in-frame clones only, with some absent. Here the sample spans 250,000 to 350,000 clones, 85% to 90% being singletons. The sample is drawn from a study of blood T cell repertoires in COVID-19. V lost 5 bases and J lost 10; bases outside the gene matches: 5. There are 14 residues in the CDR3. The germline V gene has CDR1 SGHAT and CDR2 FQNNGV. The rearrangement joins TRBV11-2 to TRBJ1-6; TRBD1 agrees at 10 bases. The sample taken for sequencing was peripheral blood. This sequence originates from a woman aged 30 to 39 with COVID-19, enrolled during active disease. The CDR3: CASSLGQGESPLHF. The CDR3 DNA reads as TGTGCCAGCAGCCTAGGACAGGGGGAATCACCCCTCCACTTT.